These 30 T cell receptor beta chains share one sample of origin, sequenced in a study of human T cells and chemical hapten exposure. TCRdb reprocessed the RACE reads via MiXCR and lists one record per CDR3 protein. Of approximately 30,000 distinct CDR3 sequences listed, 5% to 6.5% are singletons. Time point meaning: patch test 3, about 24 weeks after DPC sensitization. Treatment reported: therapeutic diphenylcyclopropenone sensitization with weekly scalp DPC. This specimen consisted of whole blood, obtained in connection with sensitization to the hapten diphenylcyclopropenone (DPC). The receptor source for this set is a man under 40 with alopecia areata. Some clones in this sample may be carry-over from other donors' samples.

This clonotype was seen a few times. This chain joins TRBV6-2 or TRBV6-3 and TRBJ1-4, with D perhaps TRBD1 (6 bases). CDR1 and CDR2 from the germline V gene are MNHEY and SVGEGT. V was trimmed by 8 bases and J by 15 bases, leaving 22 bases between them. There are 13 residues in the CDR3. The CDR3 spells CASQPPSGDRMFF. The CDR3 DNA follows: TGTGCCAGCCAACCTCCGAGTGGAGACAGGATGTTTTTT.

This clonotype was detected many times. V is TRBV18 and J is TRBJ2-2; the D is unclear. Germline V gene data show CDR1 as KGHSH and CDR2 as LQKENI. The V end lost 2 bases, the J end lost 5 bases, and 6 bases lay between the germline ends. CDR3 length equals 13 residues. The CDR3 region has the DNA TGTGCCAGCTCACCAGACGCAACCGGGGAGCTGTTTTTT. It encodes CASSPDATGELFF. Looking up the rest from reference TRBV18 and TRBJ2-2 gives the full variable domain: NAGVMQNPRHLVRRRGQEARLRCSPMKGHSHVYWYRQLPEEGLKFMVYLQKENIIDESGMPKERFSAEFPKEGPSILRIQQVVRGDSAAYFCASSPDATGELFFGEGSRLTVL.

This clonotype was observed many times. The chain is built from TRBV20-1 and TRBJ2-3, with 7 bases fitting TRBD2. Germline CDR1 DFQATT, CDR2 SNEGSKA (reference sequence). J lost 0 bases, V lost 6 bases, and 6 bases had no gene match. The CDR3 is 14 amino acids. The CDR3 here is CSASDSGSTDTQYF. The CDR3 DNA reads TGCAGTGCCTCGGATAGCGGGAGCACAGATACGCAGTATTTT.

This clonotype was recorded many times. This chain joins TRBV20-1 and TRBJ2-6; D is ambiguous. CDR1 and CDR2 from the germline V gene are DFQATT and SNEGSKA (reference sequence). This CDR3 comprises 17 residues. Between the trimmed V and J ends, which lost 6 bases and 0 bases, there was a span of 18 bases. CDR3 bases: TGCAGTGCCATTAGGCGCGGATCTTCCTCTGGGGCCAACGTCCTGACTTTC. It encodes CSAIRRGSSSGANVLTF.

This clonotype came up many times. The chain carries TRBV20-1 and TRBJ2-5, with 8 bases that match TRBD2. This CDR3 has 12 amino acids. Trimming took 6 bases from V and 3 from J; bases not matched to a gene: 3. Germline V gene sequence: CDR1 DFQATT, CDR2 SNEGSKA (reference sequence). CDR3 residues: CSAAGGEETQYF. The CDR3 coding sequence is TGCAGTGCGGCCGGGGGGGAAGAGACCCAGTACTTC.

As concerns this clonotype: A much more abundant neighbour one base away suggests this may be a read error. The V and J genes are TRBV3-1 and TRBJ2-3, with 14 bases lining up with TRBD2. Germline V gives CDR1 LGHDT, CDR2 YNNKEL (reference sequence). The CDR3 contains 18 residues. CDR3 residues: CASSPGTSGGRLTDTLYF. CDR3 DNA: TGTGCCAGCAGCCCTGGGACTAGCGGGGGCCGACTCACAGATACGCTGTATTTT.

This clonotype has at least ten counts. The chain recombines TRBV29-1 with TRBJ2-1; TRBD1 matches at 7 bases. Germline CDR1 SQVTM, CDR2 ANQGSEA. Germline trimming cut 1 base from V and 1 base from J; bases unmatched to any gene: 1. The CDR3 length is 14 residues. The CDR3 region is CSVEGQGSYNEQFF. CDR3 coding DNA: TGCAGCGTTGAAGGACAGGGTTCCTACAATGAGCAGTTCTTC.

This clonotype was seen at least ten times. The chain recombines TRBV12-3 or TRBV12-4 with TRBJ1-5; D gene uncertain. Trimming took off 2 bases at V and 1 base at J, with 6 bases between the two ends. This CDR3 spans 14 amino acids. CDR3 residues: CASSLTVSNQPQHF. Here the CDR3 DNA reads TGTGCCAGCAGTTTAACCGTGAGCAATCAGCCCCAGCATTTT.

Notes on this clonotype: With a much larger clone just one base away, this may be a read error. This chain joins TRBV7-6 and TRBJ2-2; 10 positions agree with TRBD1. The CDR3 consists of 19 residues. The germline CDR1 and CDR2 sequences are SGHVS and FNYEAQ. With V trimmed by 6 bases and J by 0 bases, 13 bases remained unmatched. The CDR3 reads CASSFPGQGFLSNTGELFF. CDR3 nucleotides: TGTGCCAGCAGTTTTCCGGGACAGGGGTTTTTGTCGAACACCGGGGAGCTGTTTTTT.

This clonotype was found many times. This rearrangement joins TRBV29-1 to TRBJ2-3; D possibly matches TRBD1 or TRBD2 (5 bases each). The CDR3 contains 14 residues. V gave up 6 bases and J gave up 2 bases, with 15 bases separating them. Germline V gene sequence: CDR1 SQVTM, CDR2 ANQGSEA. The CDR3 nucleotides read TGCAGCGTCTCATCCGGGGCCTTCACAGATACGCAGTATTTT. Residues: CSVSSGAFTDTQYF.

The table lists this clonotype with many counts. The V gene is TRBV29-1, the J gene TRBJ1-2; D call uncertain. The CDR3 is 13 residues long. Germline CDR1 is SQVTM and CDR2 is ANQGSEA. Trimming cost V 4 bases and J 4 bases, with 13 bases left between them. CDR3 residues: CSVVIGQVYGYTF. As DNA, the CDR3 is TGCAGCGTTGTCATCGGCCAGGTCTATGGCTACACCTTC.

In this sample, this clonotype turned up many times. The rearrangement joins TRBV7-9 to TRBJ2-7; 11 bases match TRBD2. CDR3 length: 17 amino acids. Germline V gene data show CDR1 as SEHNR and CDR2 as FQNEAQ (reference sequence). J gave up 2 bases and V 0 bases, and 6 bases lay outside the gene matches. The DNA for the CDR3 is TGTGCCAGCAGCTTAGCGTCCACTAGCGGGAGAGCCTACGAGCAGTACTTC. It translates to CASSLASTSGRAYEQYF.

This clonotype has ten or more counts. J is TRBJ2-3 and V is TRBV20-1; 12 nucleotides agree with TRBD1. The CDR3 totals 18 residues. Looked up from germline, CDR1 is DFQATT and CDR2 is SNEGSKA (reference sequence). The trim removed 2 bases at V and 3 bases at J, leaving 12 bases unmatched. CDR3 in DNA: TGCAGTGCTAGACCATTCCCCGGGACAGGGGGCCAGACAGATACGCAGTATTTT. Translated: CSARPFPGTGGQTDTQYF.

This clonotype was seen many times. The chain joins TRBV20-1 to TRBJ2-5; 14 nucleotides line up with TRBD2. Germline values: CDR1 DFQATT, CDR2 SNEGSKA (reference sequence). The CDR3 length is 16 residues. V gave up 3 bases and J gave up 1 base; unmatched junction bases: 4. CDR3 residues: CSASRTSGGTQETQYF. The CDR3 nucleotides are TGCAGTGCTAGTAGGACTAGCGGGGGGACCCAAGAGACCCAGTACTTC.

This clonotype was seen many times. This chain links TRBV29-1 with TRBJ1-1; maybe TRBD1 (6 bases). Germline V gene data show CDR1 as SQVTM and CDR2 as ANQGSEA. With 5 bases removed from V and 2 bases from J, the gap between germline ends came to 12 bases. The CDR3 loop spans 13 amino acids. CDR3 coding DNA: TGCAGCGTTTGCGGGACATCTAACACTGAAGCTTTCTTT. As protein: CSVCGTSNTEAFF.

This clonotype was seen many times. The chain links TRBV19 to TRBJ2-3; a weak D match, TRBD1 (6 bases). V lost 11 bases, J lost 2 bases, and 17 bases lay in between. From germline, CDR1 is LNHDA and CDR2 SQIVND (reference sequence). CDR3 length: 14 amino acids. CDR3 sequence: CASRVDSFTDTQYF. CDR3 DNA sequence: TGTGCCTCCCGGGTGGACAGCTTCACAGATACGCAGTATTTT.

This clonotype occurred many times. CDR3 in amino acids: CASSQDQGSPSYEQYF. Written as DNA, the CDR3 is TGCGCCAGCAGCCAAGATCAGGGGTCGCCCTCCTACGAGCAGTACTTC. The chain has TRBV4-3 and TRBJ2-7, with a tentative D call TRBD1 (6 bases). There are 16 residues in the CDR3. V was clipped by 0 bases and J by 0 bases, with 12 bases between them. Germline V gives CDR1 LGHNA, CDR2 YSLEER.

In this sample, this clonotype turned up many times. This chain uses TRBV4-1 with TRBJ2-3, with 8 bases identical to TRBD2. J lost 2 bases, V lost 5 bases, and 6 bases had no gene match. The CDR3 loop spans 15 amino acids. CDR1 and CDR2 (germline): MGHRA, YSYEKL. The CDR3 spells CASSYPGGATDTQYF. The CDR3 nucleotides read TGCGCCAGCAGCTATCCCGGGGGGGCCACAGATACGCAGTATTTT.

This clonotype was seen at least ten times. The chain couples TRBV6-6 to TRBJ2-5, with 13 nucleotides matching TRBD2. V dropped 5 bases and J dropped 2; count of bases not matched to a gene: 5. Looked up from germline, CDR1 is MNHNY and CDR2 is SVGAGI (reference sequence). This CDR3 is 16 amino acids long. CDR3 DNA: TGTGCCAGCAGTCCCGGACTAGCGGGAGTTCAAGAGACCCAGTACTTC. Protein product: CASSPGLAGVQETQYF.

This clonotype was picked up many times. Here the CDR3 reads CASSAFPTGRGYTF. The CDR3 DNA reads TGTGCCAGCAGCGCGTTTCCAACAGGGCGCGGCTACACCTTC. V is TRBV7-8 and J is TRBJ1-2; maybe TRBD1 (6 bases). With 5 bases removed from V and 8 bases from J, the gap between germline ends came to 18 bases. CDR3 length equals 14 residues. Looked up from germline, CDR1 is SGHVS and CDR2 is FQNEAQ. Full variable domain (missing parts from reference TRBV7-8 and TRBJ1-2): GAGVSQSPRYKVAKRGQDVALRCDPISGHVSLFWYQQALGQGPEFLTYFQNEAQLDKSGLPSDRFFAERPEGSVSTLKIQRTQQEDSAVYLCASSAFPTGRGYTFGSGTRLTVV.

The sample holds many counts of this clonotype. The chain combines TRBV11-2 with TRBJ1-6, with unresolved D. This CDR3 comprises 15 residues. The V gene lost 2 bases and the J gene lost 10 bases, with 15 bases spanning the gap. The V gene's germline CDR1 is SGHAT and CDR2 FQNNGV. CDR3 sequence reads: CASSLWSRQASPLHF. CDR3 coding DNA: TGTGCCAGCAGCTTATGGTCCAGGCAGGCCTCACCCCTCCACTTT.

This clonotype was recorded many times. The V and J genes are TRBV29-1 and TRBJ2-1; D remains unclear. V was clipped by 2 bases and J by 7 bases, with 12 bases between them. The CDR3 covers 13 residues. Germline CDR1 is SQVTM and CDR2 is ANQGSEA. The CDR3 nucleotides are TGCAGCGTTGAACGCCCTAAAGGGAATGAGCAGTTCTTC. It translates to CSVERPKGNEQFF.

This clonotype was seen many times. The chain uses TRBV29-1 and TRBJ2-5; 7 nucleotides match TRBD2. Germline CDR1 reads SQVTM; CDR2 reads ANQGSEA. The CDR3 totals 15 residues. V was clipped by 5 bases and J by 6 bases; unmatched bases: 15. CDR3 residues: CSVLASGGSSQTQYF. The CDR3 region has the DNA TGCAGCGTTTTAGCTTCCGGCGGGAGTTCACAGACCCAGTACTTC. Looking up the rest from reference TRBV29-1 and TRBJ2-5 gives the full variable domain: SAVISQKPSRDICQRGTSLTIQCQVDSQVTMMFWYRQQPGQSLTLIATANQGSEATYESGFVIDKFPISRPNLTFSTLTVSNMSPEDSSIYLCSVLASGGSSQTQYFGPGTRLLVL.

The table lists this clonotype with many counts. This chain links TRBV6-5 with TRBJ2-7, with D possibly called TRBD1 or TRBD2 (6 bases each). This CDR3 contains 12 residues. V shed 8 bases and J shed 6 bases, with 14 bases lying between them. Per the germline V gene, CDR1 is MNHEY and CDR2 is SVGAGI. The DNA of the CDR3 is TGTGCCAGCTCCGGGGGCCCGAGCGAGCAGTACTTC. Translation: CASSGGPSEQYF.

This clonotype was recorded at least ten times. The genes are TRBV12-3 or TRBV12-4 and TRBJ2-3; no clear D. The V end was cut by 10 bases, the J end by 1 base, with 15 bases between. The CDR3 has 14 amino acids. The CDR3 spells CAITRGFRTDTQYF. The CDR3 DNA reads TGTGCCATCACCCGTGGGTTCCGCACAGATACGCAGTATTTT.

Many counts were recorded for this clonotype. V gene TRBV25-1 combines with J gene TRBJ2-1; D gene unclear. V lost 3 bases and J 5 bases, leaving 5 bases between the germline ends. The CDR3 length is 12 residues. Looked up from germline, CDR1 is MGHDK and CDR2 is SYGVNS. CDR3 sequence: CASSDLDNEQFF. Written as DNA, the CDR3 is TGTGCCAGCAGTGACCTAGACAATGAGCAGTTCTTC.

This clonotype was observed many times. The chain has TRBV7-9 and TRBJ2-3, with 9 nucleotides matching TRBD1. Germline values: CDR1 SEHNR, CDR2 FQNEAQ (reference sequence). V lost 6 bases and J lost 3; bases outside the gene matches: 4. The CDR3 has 14 amino acids. The CDR3 protein is CASSWTGATDTQYF. In DNA form, the CDR3 reads TGTGCCAGCAGTTGGACAGGGGCGACAGATACGCAGTATTTT. Full variable domain (rest looked up from reference TRBV7-9 and TRBJ2-3): DTGVSQNPRHKITKRGQNVTFRCDPISEHNRLYWYRQTLGQGPEFLTYFQNEAQLEKSRLLSDRFSAERPKGSFSTLEIQRTEQGDSAMYLCASSWTGATDTQYFGPGTRLTVL.

This clonotype was detected ten times or more. V gene TRBV9 combines with J gene TRBJ1-5; 7 bases align to TRBD1. Trimming cost V 2 bases and J 7 bases; bases outside gene matches: 6. This CDR3 region has 14 residues. Per the germline V gene, CDR1 is SGDLS and CDR2 is YYNGEE. The CDR3 coding sequence is TGTGCCAGCAGCGTGACAGGGTCGTTCCAGCCCCAGCATTTT. Translating it yields CASSVTGSFQPQHF. Complete variable domain (other parts from reference TRBV9 and TRBJ1-5): DSGVTQTPKHLITATGQRVTLRCSPRSGDLSVYWYQQSLDQGLQFLIQYYNGEERAKGNILERFSAQQFPDLHSELNLSSLELGDSALYFCASSVTGSFQPQHFGDGTRLSIL.

Points on this clonotype: This may stem from a read error, because a much larger clone lies one nucleotide away. The chain carries TRBV11-2 and TRBJ2-1, with D possibly matching TRBD1 (5 bases). Germline V gene sequence: CDR1 SGHAT, CDR2 FQNNGV. This CDR3 comprises 18 residues. Trimming left V 4 bases short and J 1 base short, with 20 bases between. CDR3 loop: CASSCGRAPSHSYNEQFF. In DNA, the CDR3 is TGTGCCAGCAGCTGTGGCAGGGCCCCTTCCCATTCCTACAATGAGCAGTTCTTC.

This clonotype was found many times. The CDR3 spells CSARAGMNQPQHF. CDR3 DNA: TGCAGTGCTAGGGCGGGGATGAATCAGCCCCAGCATTTT. V is TRBV20-1 and J is TRBJ1-5; D is unclear. The V gene lost 3 bases and the J gene lost 4 bases, with 10 bases spanning the gap. The length of the CDR3 is 13 residues. CDR1 is DFQATT, CDR2 SNEGSKA, per germline (reference sequence).